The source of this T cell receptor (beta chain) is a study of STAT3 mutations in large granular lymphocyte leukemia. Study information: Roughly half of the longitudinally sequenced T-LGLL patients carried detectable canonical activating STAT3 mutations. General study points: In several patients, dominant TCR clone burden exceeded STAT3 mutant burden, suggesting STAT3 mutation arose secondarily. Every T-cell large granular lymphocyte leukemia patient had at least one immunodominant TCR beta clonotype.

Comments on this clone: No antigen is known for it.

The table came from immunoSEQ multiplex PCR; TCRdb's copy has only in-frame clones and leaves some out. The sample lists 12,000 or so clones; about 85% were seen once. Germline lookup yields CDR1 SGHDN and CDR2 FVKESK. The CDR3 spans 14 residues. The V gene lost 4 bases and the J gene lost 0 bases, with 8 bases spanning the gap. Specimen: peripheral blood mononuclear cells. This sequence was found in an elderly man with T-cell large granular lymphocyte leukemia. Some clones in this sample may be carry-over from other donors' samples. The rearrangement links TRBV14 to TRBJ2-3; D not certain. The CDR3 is CASSPSASTDTQYF. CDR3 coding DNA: TGTGCCAGCAGCCCGTCAGCCAGCACAGATACGCAGTATTTT.